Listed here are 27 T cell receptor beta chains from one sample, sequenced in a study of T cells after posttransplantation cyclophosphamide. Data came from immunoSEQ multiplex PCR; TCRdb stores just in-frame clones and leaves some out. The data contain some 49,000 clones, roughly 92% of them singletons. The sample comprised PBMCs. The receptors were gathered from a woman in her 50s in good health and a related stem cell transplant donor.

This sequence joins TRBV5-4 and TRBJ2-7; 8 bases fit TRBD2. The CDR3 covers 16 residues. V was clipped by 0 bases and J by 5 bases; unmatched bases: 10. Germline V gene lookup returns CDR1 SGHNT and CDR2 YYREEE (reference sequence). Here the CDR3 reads CASSLAGSGRVNEQYF. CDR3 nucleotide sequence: TGTGCCAGCAGCTTGGCGGGGAGCGGGAGAGTCAACGAGCAGTACTTC.

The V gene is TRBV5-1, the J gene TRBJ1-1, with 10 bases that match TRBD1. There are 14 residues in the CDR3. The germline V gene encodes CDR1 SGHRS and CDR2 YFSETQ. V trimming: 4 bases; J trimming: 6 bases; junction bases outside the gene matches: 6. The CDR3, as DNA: TGCGCCAGCAGCAGAGGACAGGGGGACGCTGAAGCTTTCTTT. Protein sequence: CASSRGQGDAEAFF.

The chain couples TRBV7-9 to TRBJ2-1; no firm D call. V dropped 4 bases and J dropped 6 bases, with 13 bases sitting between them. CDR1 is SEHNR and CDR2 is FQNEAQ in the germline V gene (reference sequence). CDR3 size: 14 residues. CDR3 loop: CASSSGAAGNEQFF. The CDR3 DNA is TGTGCCAGCAGCTCCGGCGCGGCCGGCAATGAGCAGTTCTTC.

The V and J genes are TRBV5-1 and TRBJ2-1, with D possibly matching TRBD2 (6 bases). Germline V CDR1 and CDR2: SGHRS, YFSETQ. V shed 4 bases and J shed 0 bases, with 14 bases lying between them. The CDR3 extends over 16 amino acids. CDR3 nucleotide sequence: TGCGCCAGCAGCGCCGGACTACCGAGCTCCTACAATGAGCAGTTCTTC. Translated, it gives CASSAGLPSSYNEQFF.

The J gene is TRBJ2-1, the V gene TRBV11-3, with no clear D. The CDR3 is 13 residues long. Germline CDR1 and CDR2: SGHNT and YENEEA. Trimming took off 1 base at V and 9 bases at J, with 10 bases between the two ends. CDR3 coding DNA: TGTGCCAGCAGCTTAGGCCCGTCCGGTGAGCAGTTCTTC. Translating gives CASSLGPSGEQFF. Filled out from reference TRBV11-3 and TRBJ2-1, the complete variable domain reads EAGVVQSPRYKIIEKKQPVAFWCNPISGHNTLYWYLQNLGQGPELLIRYENEEAVDDSQLPKDRFSAERLKGVDSTLKIQPAELGDSAVYLCASSLGPSGEQFFGPGTRLTVL.

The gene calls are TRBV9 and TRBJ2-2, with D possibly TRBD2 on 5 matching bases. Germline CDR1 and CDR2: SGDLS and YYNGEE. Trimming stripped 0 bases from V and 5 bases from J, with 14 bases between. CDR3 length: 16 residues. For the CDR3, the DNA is TGTGCCAGCAGCGTAGGGGTGGGAGTAAAAACCGGGGAGCTGTTTTTT. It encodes CASSVGVGVKTGELFF.

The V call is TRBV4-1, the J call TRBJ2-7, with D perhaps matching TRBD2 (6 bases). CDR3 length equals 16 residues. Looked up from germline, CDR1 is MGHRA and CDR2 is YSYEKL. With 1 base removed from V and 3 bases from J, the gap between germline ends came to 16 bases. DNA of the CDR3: TGCGCCAGCAGCCAAGGAACAATAGGCGGGAACTACGAGCAGTACTTC. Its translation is CASSQGTIGGNYEQYF.

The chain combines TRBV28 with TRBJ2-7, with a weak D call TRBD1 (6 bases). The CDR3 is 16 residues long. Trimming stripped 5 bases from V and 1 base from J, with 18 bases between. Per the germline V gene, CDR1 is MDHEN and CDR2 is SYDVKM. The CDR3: CASSGVWTVSSYEQYF. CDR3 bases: TGTGCCAGCAGTGGGGTGTGGACAGTTAGTTCCTACGAGCAGTACTTC.

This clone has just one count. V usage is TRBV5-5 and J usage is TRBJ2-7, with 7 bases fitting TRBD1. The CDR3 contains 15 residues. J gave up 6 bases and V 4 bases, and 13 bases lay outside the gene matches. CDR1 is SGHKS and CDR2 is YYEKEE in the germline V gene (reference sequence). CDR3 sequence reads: CASSPEGAWTGEQYF. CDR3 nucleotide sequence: TGTGCCAGCAGCCCAGAGGGGGCTTGGACAGGCGAGCAGTACTTC.

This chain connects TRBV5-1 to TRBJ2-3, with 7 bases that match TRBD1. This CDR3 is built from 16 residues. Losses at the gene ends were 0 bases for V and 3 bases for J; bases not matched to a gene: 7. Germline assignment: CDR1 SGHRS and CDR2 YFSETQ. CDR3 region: CASSLVLGGRTDTQYF. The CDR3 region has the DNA TGCGCCAGCAGCTTGGTCTTAGGGGGCCGAACAGATACGCAGTATTTT.

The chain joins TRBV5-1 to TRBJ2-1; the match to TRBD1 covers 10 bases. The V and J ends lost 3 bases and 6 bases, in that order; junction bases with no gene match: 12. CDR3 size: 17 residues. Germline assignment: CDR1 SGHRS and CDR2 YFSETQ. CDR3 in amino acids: CASSSGTGDQLGNEQFF. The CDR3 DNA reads TGCGCCAGCAGCTCCGGGACAGGGGACCAACTGGGCAATGAGCAGTTCTTC. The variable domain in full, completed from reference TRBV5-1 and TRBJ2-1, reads KAGVTQTPRYLIKTRGQQVTLSCSPISGHRSVSWYQQTPGQGLQFLFEYFSETQRNKGNFPGRFSGRQFSNSRSEMNVSTLELGDSALYLCASSSGTGDQLGNEQFFGPGTRLTVL.

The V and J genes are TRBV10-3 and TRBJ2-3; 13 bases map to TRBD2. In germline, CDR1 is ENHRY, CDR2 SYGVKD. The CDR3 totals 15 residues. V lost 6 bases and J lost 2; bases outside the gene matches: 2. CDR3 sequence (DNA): TGTGCCATCAGGGGGACTAGCGGGGTCACAGATACGCAGTATTTT. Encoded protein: CAIRGTSGVTDTQYF.

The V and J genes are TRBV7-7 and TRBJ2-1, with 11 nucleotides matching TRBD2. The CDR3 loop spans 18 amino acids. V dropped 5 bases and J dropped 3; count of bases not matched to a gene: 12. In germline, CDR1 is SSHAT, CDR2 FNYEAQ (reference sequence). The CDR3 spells CASSPAALTSGDYNEQFF. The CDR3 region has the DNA TGTGCCAGCAGCCCGGCAGCGCTGACTAGCGGGGACTACAATGAGCAGTTCTTC.

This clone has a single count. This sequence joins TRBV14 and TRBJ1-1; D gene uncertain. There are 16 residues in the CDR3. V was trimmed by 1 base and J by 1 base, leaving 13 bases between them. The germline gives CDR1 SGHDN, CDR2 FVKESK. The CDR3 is CASSQAPGEENTEAFF. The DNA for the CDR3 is TGTGCCAGCAGCCAAGCCCCCGGGGAGGAGAACACTGAAGCTTTCTTT. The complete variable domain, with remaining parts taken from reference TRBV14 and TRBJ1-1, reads EAGVTQFPSHSVIEKGQTVTLRCDPISGHDNLYWYRRVMGKEIKFLLHFVKESKQDESGMPNNRFLAERTGGTYSTLKVQPAELEDSGVYFCASSQAPGEENTEAFFGQGTRLTVV.

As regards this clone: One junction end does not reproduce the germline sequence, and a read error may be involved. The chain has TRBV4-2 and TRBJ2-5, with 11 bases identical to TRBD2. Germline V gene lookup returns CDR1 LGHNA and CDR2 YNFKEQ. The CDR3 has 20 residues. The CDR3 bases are TGTGCCGGCAGCCAAGATCCCTCGAGTACTAGCGGGAGCGCTCAGGAGACCCAGTACTTC. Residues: CAGSQDPSSTSGSAQETQYF.

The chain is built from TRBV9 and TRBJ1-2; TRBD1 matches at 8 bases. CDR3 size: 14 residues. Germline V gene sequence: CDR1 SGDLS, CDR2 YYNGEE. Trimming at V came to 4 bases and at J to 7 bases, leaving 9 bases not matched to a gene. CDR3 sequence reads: CASSRSGGAGGYTF. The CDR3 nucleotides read TGTGCCAGCAGCCGTTCAGGGGGCGCGGGTGGCTACACCTTC.

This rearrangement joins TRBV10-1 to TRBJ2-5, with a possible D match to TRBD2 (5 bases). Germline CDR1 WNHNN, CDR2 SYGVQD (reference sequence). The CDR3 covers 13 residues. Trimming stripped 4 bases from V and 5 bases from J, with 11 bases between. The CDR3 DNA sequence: TGCGCCAGCAGTGGTACCGGGGTTGAGACCCAGTACTTC. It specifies CASSGTGVETQYF.

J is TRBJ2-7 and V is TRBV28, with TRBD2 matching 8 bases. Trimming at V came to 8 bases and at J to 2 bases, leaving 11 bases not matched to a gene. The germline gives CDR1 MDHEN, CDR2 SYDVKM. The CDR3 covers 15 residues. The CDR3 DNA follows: TGTGCCAGCCGCAGCGGGAGTATGAGTCCCTACGAGCAGTACTTC. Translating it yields CASRSGSMSPYEQYF.

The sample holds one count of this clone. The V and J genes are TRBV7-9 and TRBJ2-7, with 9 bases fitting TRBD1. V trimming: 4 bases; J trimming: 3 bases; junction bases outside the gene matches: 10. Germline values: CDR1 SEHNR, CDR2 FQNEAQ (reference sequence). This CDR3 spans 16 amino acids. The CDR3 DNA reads TGTGCCAGCAGCTCCCCGGGACAGGGTTTAAACTACGAGCAGTACTTC. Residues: CASSSPGQGLNYEQYF. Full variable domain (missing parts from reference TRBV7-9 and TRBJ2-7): DTGVSQNPRHKITKRGQNVTFRCDPISEHNRLYWYRQTLGQGPEFLTYFQNEAQLEKSRLLSDRFSAERPKGSFSTLEIQRTEQGDSAMYLCASSSPGQGLNYEQYFGPGTRLTVT.

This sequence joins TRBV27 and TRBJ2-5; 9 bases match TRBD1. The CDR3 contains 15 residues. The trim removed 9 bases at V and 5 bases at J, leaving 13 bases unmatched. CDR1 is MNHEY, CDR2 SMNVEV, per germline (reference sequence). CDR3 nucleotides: TGTGCCAGGGGGTTTGGGGACAGGGCGTGCGAGACCCAGTACTTC. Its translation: CARGFGDRACETQYF.

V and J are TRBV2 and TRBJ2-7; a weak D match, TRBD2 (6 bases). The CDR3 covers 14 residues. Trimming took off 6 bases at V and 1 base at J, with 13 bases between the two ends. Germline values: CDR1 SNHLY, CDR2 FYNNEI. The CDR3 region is CASSGLRNSYEQYF. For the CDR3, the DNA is TGTGCCAGCAGCGGACTAAGGAATTCCTACGAGCAGTACTTC.

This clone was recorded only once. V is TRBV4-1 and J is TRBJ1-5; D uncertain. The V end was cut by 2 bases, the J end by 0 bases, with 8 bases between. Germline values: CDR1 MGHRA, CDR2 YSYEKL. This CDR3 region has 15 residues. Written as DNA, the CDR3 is TGCGCCAGCAGCCAATTCCTTTTTAGCAATCAGCCCCAGCATTTT. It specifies CASSQFLFSNQPQHF.

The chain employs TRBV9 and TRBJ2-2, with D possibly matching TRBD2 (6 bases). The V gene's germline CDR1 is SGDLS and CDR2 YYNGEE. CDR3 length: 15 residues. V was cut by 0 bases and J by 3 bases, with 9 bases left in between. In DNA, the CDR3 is TGTGCCAGCAGCGTAGGGGGCGGGGACACCGGGGAGCTGTTTTTT. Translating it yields CASSVGGGDTGELFF.

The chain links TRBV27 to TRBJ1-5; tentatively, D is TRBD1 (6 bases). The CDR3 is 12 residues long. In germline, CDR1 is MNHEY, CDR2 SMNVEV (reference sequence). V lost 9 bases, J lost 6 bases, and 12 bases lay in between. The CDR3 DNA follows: TGTGCCAGGACTACAGGGAGTCAGCCCCAGCATTTT. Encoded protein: CARTTGSQPQHF.

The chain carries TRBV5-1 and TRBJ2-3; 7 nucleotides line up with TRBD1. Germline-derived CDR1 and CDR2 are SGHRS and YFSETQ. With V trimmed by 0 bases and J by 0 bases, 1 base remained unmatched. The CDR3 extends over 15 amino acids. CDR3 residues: CASSLVTGSTDTQYF. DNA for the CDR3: TGCGCCAGCAGCTTGGTGACAGGGAGCACAGATACGCAGTATTTT.

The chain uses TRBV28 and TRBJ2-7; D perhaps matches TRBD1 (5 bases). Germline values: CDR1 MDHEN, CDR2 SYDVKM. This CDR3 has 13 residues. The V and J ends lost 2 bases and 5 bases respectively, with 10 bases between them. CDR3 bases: TGTGCCAGCAGTTTAGCTTCCAGGGACGAGCAGTACTTC. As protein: CASSLASRDEQYF.

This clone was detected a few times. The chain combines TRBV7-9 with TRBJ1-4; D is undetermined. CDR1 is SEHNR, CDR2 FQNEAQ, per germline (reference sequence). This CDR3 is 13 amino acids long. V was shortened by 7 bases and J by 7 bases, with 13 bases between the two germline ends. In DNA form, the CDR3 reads TGTGCCAGCATGGAGGCACTCCCTGAAAAACTGTTTTTT. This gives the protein CASMEALPEKLFF. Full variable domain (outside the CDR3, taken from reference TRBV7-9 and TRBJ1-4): DTGVSQNPRHKITKRGQNVTFRCDPISEHNRLYWYRQTLGQGPEFLTYFQNEAQLEKSRLLSDRFSAERPKGSFSTLEIQRTEQGDSAMYLCASMEALPEKLFFGSGTQLSVL.